The rows below give T cell receptor beta chains drawn from one sample of a study of blood T cell repertoires in COVID-19. Profiled with immunoSEQ multiplex PCR; TCRdb holds only in-frame clones, not every one. This sample has about 170,000 clones, with around 83% found just once. Material: peripheral blood. Receptors were obtained from an older woman who had recovered from COVID-19. Both conserved end residues are part of each CDR3. Fields, in order: J gene, D gene, V gene, clone size, CDR3 DNA, CDR3 protein. A D gene is named only where the DNA matches it firmly. The listing skips clone size in some rows; elsewhere it reads once, few, many or a size class.

TRBJ1-6	TRBD1	TRBV18	.	TGTGCCAGCTCACCCGGGACAGTCCATTCACCCCTCCACTTT	CASSPGTVHSPLHF
TRBJ2-1	.	TRBV4-3	.	TGCGCCAGCAGCCAAGGGCCGCGGGACCACCCCTACAATGAGCAGTTCTTC	CASSQGPRDHPYNEQFF
TRBJ2-1	TRBD2	TRBV5-1	.	TGCGCCAGCAGCCCACGGGAGGGAGGCGGTGAGCAGTTCTTC	CASSPREGGGEQFF
TRBJ2-7	.	TRBV15	.	TGTGCCACCAGCCCGCGGGGCGGGGGCGCACCGGGATCCTACGAGCAGTACTTC	CATSPRGGGAPGSYEQYF
TRBJ2-2	TRBD1	TRBV5-1	.	TGCGCCAGCAGCCCCGTCCCGGGACAGGGGGCCGGGAAGCTGTTTTTT	CASSPVPGQGAGKLFF
TRBJ2-7	.	TRBV5-1	.	TGCGCCAGCAGCCAAGGGGCGGGACCCTACGAGCAGTACTTC	CASSQGAGPYEQYF
TRBJ1-1	.	TRBV12-3/TRBV12-4	.	TGTGCCAGCAGCCCGGACAGTGAAGCTTTCTTT	CASSPDSEAFF
TRBJ2-1	.	TRBV5-1	.	TGCGCCAGCACCGCCAGCAGCGTTCAGATTTACAATGAGCAGTTCTTC	CASTASSVQIYNEQFF
TRBJ2-5	TRBD1	TRBV5-1	.	TGCGCCAGCAGCGGGGCCGGGACAGACCAAGAGACCCAGTACTTC	CASSGAGTDQETQYF
TRBJ1-6	.	TRBV28	once	TGTGCCAGCACCTCGGGAGATTCACCCCTCCACTTT	CASTSGDSPLHF
TRBJ2-2	.	TRBV7-3	.	TGTGCCAGCAGCCCCCAGGGCCCCGGGGAGCTGTTTTTT	CASSPQGPGELFF
TRBJ1-4	.	TRBV23-1	once	TGCGCCAGCAGTCTTCTTGGGCCCCGGTCGAAGGAAAAACTGTTTTTT	CASSLLGPRSKEKLFF
TRBJ2-1	.	TRBV15	.	TGTGCCACCAGCCGTAGGGGCGGCTACAATGAGCAGTTCTTC	CATSRRGGYNEQFF
TRBJ2-3	TRBD2	TRBV18	.	TGTGCCGCCCGGGGGGGCCCTGGGACAGATACGCAGTATTTT	CAARGGPGTDTQYF
TRBJ1-4	.	TRBV9	once	TGTGCCAGCAGTCCAGTCCCAAATGAAAAACTGTTTTTT	CASSPVPNEKLFF
TRBJ1-1	.	TRBV20-1	.	TGCAGTTCCTGGGGGGGGACTGAAGCTTTCTTT	CSSWGGTEAFF